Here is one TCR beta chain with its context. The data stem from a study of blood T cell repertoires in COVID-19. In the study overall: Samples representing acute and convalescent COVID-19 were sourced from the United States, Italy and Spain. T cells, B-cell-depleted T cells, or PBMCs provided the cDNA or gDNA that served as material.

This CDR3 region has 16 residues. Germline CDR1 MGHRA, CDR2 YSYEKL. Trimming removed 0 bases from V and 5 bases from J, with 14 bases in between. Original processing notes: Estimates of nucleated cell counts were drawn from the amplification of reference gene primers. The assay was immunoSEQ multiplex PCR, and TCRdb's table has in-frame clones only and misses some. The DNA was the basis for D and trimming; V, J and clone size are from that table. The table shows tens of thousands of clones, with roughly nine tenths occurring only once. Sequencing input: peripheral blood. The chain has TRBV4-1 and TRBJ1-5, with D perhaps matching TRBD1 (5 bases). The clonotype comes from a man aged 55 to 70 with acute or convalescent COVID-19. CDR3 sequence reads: CASSQEGRGRDQPQHF. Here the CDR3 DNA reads TGCGCCAGCAGCCAAGAGGGTAGGGGAAGGGATCAGCCCCAGCATTTT.